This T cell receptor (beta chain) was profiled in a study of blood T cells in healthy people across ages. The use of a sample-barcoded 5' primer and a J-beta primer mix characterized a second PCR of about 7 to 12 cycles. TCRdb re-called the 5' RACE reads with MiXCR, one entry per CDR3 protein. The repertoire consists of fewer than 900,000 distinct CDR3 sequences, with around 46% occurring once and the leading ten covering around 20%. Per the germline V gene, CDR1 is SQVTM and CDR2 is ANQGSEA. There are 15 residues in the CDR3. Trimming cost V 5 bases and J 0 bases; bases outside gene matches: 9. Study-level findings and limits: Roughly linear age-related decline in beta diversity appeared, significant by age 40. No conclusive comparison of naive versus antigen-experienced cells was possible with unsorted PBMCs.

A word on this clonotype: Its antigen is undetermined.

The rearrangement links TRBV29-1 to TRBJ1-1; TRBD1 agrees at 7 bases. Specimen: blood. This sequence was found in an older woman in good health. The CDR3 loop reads CSVHTGAYMNTEAFF. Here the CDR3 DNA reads TGCAGCGTTCACACAGGGGCTTACATGAACACTGAAGCTTTCTTT.